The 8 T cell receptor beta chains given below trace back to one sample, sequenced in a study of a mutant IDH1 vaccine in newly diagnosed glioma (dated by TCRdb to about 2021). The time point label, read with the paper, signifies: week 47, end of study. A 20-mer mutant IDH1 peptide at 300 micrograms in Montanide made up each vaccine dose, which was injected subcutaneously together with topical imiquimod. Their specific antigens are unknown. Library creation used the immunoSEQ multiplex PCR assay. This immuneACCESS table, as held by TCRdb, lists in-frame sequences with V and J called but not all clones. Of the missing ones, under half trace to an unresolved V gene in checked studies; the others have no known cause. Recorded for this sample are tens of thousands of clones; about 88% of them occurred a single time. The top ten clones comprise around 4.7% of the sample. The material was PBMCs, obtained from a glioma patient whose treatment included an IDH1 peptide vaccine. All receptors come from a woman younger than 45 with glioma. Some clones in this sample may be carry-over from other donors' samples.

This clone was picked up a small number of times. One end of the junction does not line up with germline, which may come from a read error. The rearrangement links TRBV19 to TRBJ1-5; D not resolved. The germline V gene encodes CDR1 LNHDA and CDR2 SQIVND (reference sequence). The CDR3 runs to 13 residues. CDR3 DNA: TGTGCCAGTAGTATAGACCCCGAAAAACGCCGGGATTTT. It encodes CASSIDPEKRRDF.

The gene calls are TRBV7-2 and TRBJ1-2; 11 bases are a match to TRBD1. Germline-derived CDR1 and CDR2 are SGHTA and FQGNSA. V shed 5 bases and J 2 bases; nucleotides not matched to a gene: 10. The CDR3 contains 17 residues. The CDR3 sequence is CASSPRTGGPSNYGYTF. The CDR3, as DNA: TGTGCCAGCAGCCCCCGGACAGGGGGCCCCTCAAACTATGGCTACACCTTC.

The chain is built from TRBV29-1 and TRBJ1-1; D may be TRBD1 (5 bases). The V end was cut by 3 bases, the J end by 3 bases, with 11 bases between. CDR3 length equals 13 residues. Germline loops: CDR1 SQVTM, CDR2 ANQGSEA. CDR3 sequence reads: CSVEDTRHTEAFF. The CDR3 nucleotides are TGCAGCGTTGAGGACACGAGGCACACTGAAGCTTTCTTT.

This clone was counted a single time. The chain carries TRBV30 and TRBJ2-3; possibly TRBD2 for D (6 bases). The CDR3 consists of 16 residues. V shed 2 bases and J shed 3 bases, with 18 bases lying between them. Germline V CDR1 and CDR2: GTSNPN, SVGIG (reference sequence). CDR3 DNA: TGTGCCTGGAGTACGCCGGGACTTCCTTTGACAGATACGCAGTATTTT. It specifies CAWSTPGLPLTDTQYF.

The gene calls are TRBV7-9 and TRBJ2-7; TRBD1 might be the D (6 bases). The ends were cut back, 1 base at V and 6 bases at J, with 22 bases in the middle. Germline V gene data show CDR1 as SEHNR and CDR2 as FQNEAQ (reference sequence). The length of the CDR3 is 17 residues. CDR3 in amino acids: CASSLGTKQGFGGEQYF. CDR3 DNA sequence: TGTGCCAGCAGCTTAGGCACTAAACAGGGTTTTGGGGGCGAGCAGTACTTC.

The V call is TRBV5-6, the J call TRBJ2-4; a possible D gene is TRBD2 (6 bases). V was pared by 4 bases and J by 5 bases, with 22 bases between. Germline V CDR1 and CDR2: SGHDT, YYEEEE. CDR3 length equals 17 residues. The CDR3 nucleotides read TGTGCCAGCAGCCCCCCGGGAGTACGGGGTTCGGAAAACATTCAGTACTTC. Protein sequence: CASSPPGVRGSENIQYF.

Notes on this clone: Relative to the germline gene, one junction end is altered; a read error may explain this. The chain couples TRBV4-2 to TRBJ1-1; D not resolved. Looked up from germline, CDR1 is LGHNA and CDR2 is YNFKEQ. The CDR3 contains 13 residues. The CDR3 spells CASSQDRNSEAFF. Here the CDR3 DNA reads TGTGCCAGCAGCCAAGATCGAAACAGTGAAGCTTTCTTT.

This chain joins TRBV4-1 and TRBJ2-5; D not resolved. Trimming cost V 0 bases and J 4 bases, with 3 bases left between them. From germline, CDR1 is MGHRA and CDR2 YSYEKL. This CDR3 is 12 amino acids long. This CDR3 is CASSQDPETQYF. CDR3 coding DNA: TGCGCCAGCAGCCAAGACCCAGAGACCCAGTACTTC.